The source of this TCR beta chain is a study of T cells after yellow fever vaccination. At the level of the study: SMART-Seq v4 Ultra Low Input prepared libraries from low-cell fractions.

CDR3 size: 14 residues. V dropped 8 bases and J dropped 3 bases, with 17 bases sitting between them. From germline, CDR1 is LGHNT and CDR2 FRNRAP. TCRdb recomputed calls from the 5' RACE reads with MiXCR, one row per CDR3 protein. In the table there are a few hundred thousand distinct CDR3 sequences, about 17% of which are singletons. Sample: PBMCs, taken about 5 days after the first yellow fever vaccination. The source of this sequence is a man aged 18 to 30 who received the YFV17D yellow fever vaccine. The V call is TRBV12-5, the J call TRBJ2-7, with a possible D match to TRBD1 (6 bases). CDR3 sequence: CASSRTQGDYEQYV. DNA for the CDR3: TGTGCTAGTAGCCGCACACAGGGTGACTACGAGCAGTACGTC.